What follows is one T cell receptor beta chain and its context. The CDR3 extends over 14 amino acids. Trimming removed 3 bases at V and 1 base at J, with 10 bases between. The germline V gene has CDR1 DFQATT and CDR2 SNEGSKA (reference sequence). This sample was included in a study of blood T cell repertoires in COVID-19. For the study at large: Donors in the United States, Italy and Spain gave samples during acute or convalescent COVID-19. T cells, B-cell-depleted T cells, or PBMCs supplied cDNA or gDNA.

In the original workflow: The assay estimated nucleated cells by amplifying reference gene primers. Assay used: immunoSEQ multiplex PCR; TCRdb lists only in-frame clones, some missing. The D gene and trimming were derived from the DNA, and the V and J assignments and clone size from that table. The top ten hold about 7.2% of the sample, which has some 190,000 clones, 80% seen once. This clonotype was obtained from a man aged 55-75 years with acute or convalescent COVID-19. The rearrangement links TRBV20-1 to TRBJ2-4; D perhaps matches TRBD2 (6 bases). The sequencing input was peripheral blood. Here the CDR3 DNA reads TGCAGTGCTAGTCTAAGCGGGGCCAAAAACATTCAGTACTTC. As protein: CSASLSGAKNIQYF.